This T cell receptor (beta chain) came from a study of CD8 T cell repertoires and HIV-1 epitope variants. Across the whole study: Separate wells received one of Twenty-five Gag or Nef variant peptides. Study-wide findings and caveats: Most of the nine antigen-specific clonotypes appeared cross-reactive to autologous or escape variants.

Details on this clone: Its antigen remains unidentified.

CDR3 size: 14 residues. Trimming stripped 0 bases from V and 3 bases from J, with 9 bases between. CDR1 LGHNA and CDR2 YNFKEQ come from the germline V gene. Profiling relied on immunoSEQ multiplex PCR, and the TCRdb table lists in-frame clones only, not all of them. The sample includes about 1,000 clones, approximately 71% of them seen just once. The receptor was isolated from a male donor with HIV. The chain couples TRBV4-2 to TRBJ2-7; no reliable D call. The sequenced sample consisted of cultured CD8+ T cells derived from PBMCs. CDR3 loop: CASSQDLGSYEQYF. CDR3 nucleotide sequence: TGTGCCAGCAGCCAAGATCTTGGAAGCTACGAGCAGTACTTC.